Listed here is a single TCR beta chain. The data are from a study of blood T cells in healthy people across ages. Whole-study context: When template switching was applied, about one barcoded beta molecule was captured per two T cells.

With a J-beta primer mix and a sample-barcoded 5' primer, a second PCR ran 7 to 11 cycles. Each CDR3 protein gets one entry after TCRdb re-called the 5' RACE reads with MiXCR. This table has 1,800,000 or so distinct CDR3 sequences, 39% appearing once. Germline loops: CDR1 SGHRS, CDR2 YFSETQ. Trimming stripped 0 bases from V and 3 bases from J, with 13 bases between. The CDR3 loop spans 16 amino acids. This chain connects TRBV5-1 to TRBJ1-3, with D maybe TRBD1 (5 bases). Sequencing was done on a sample of blood. This TCR was recovered from a human donor in good health. The CDR3 DNA reads TGCGCCAGCAGCTTGGACAGGAGCGGACTTGGAAACACCATATATTTT. This translates into CASSLDRSGLGNTIYF.